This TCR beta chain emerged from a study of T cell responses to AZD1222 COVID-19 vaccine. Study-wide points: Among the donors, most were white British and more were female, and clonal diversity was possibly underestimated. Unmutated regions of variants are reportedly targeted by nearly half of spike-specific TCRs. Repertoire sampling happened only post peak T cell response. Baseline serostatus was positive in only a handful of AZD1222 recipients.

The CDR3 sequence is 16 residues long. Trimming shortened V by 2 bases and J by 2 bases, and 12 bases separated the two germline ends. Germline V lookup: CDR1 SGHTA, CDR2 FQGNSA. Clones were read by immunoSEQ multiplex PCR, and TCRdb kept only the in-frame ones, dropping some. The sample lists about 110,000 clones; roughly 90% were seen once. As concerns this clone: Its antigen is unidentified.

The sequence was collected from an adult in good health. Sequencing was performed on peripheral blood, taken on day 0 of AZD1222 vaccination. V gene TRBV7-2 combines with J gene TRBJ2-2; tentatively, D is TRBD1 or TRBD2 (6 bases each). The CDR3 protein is CASSLMGGSNTGELFF. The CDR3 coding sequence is TGTGCCAGCAGCTTAATGGGGGGCTCTAACACCGGGGAGCTGTTTTTT.